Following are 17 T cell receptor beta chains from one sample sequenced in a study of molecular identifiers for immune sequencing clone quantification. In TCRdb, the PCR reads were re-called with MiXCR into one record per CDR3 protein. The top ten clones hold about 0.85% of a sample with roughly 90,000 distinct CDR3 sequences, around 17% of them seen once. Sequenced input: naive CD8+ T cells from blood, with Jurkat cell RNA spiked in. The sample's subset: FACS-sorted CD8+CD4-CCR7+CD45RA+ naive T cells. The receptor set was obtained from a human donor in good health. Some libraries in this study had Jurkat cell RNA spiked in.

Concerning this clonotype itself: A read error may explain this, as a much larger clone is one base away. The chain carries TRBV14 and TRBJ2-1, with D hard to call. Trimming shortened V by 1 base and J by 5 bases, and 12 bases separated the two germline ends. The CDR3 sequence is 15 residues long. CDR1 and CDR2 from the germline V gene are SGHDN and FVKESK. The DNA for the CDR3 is TGTGCCAGCAGCCAAGTGGTCGACGGAAACAATGAGCAGTTCTTC. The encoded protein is CASSQVVDGNNEQFF.

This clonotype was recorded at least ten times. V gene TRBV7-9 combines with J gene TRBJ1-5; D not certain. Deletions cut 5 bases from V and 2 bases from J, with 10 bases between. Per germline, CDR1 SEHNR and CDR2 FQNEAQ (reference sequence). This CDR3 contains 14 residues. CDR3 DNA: TGTGCCAGCAGCCGCGACGGCGGCAATCAGCCCCAGCATTTT. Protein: CASSRDGGNQPQHF.

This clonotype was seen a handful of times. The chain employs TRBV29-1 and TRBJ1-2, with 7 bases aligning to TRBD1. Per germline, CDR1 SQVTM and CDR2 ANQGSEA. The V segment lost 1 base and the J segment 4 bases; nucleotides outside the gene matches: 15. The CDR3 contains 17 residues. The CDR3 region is CSVEGWTGPVGGYGYTF. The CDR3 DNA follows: TGCAGCGTTGAAGGGTGGACAGGACCCGTCGGGGGCTATGGCTACACCTTC.

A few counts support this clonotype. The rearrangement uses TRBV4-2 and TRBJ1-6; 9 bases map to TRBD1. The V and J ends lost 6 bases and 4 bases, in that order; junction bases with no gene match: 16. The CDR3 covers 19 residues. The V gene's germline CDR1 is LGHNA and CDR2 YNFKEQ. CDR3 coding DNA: TGTGCCAGCAGGACAACGGGGACAGGGCCCGAGAGGTATAATTCACCCCTCCACTTT. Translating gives CASRTTGTGPERYNSPLHF.

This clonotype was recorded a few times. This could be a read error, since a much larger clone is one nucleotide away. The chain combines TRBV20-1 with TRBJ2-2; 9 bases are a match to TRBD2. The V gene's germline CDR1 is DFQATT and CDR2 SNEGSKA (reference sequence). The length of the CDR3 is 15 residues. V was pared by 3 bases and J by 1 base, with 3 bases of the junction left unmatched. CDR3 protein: CSARIAGENTGELFF. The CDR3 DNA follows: TGCAGTGCTAGGATAGCGGGGGAGAACACCGGGGAGCTGTTTTTT.

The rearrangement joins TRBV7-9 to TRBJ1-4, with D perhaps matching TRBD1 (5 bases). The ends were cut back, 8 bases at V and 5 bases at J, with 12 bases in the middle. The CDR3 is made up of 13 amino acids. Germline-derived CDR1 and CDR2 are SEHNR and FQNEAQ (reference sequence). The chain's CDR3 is CASGADENEKLFF. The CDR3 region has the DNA TGTGCCAGCGGGGCGGACGAGAATGAAAAACTGTTTTTT.

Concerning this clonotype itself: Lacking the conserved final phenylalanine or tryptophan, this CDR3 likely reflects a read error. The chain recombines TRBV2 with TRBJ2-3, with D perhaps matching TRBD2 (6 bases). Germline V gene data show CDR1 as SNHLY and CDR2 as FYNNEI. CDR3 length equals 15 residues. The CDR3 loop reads CVSSDWRGSTDTQYV. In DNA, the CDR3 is TGTGTCAGCAGTGATTGGCGGGGTAGCACAGATACGCAGTATGTT.

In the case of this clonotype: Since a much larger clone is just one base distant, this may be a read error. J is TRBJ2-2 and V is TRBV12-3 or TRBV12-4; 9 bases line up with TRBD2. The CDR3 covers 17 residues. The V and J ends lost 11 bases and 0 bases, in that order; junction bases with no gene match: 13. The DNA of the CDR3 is TGTGCCGGCCTCGGGGGTAGCGGGGGAACGAACACCGGGGAGCTGTTTTTT. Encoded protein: CAGLGGSGGTNTGELFF.

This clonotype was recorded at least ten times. The CDR3 here is CASSQGAGASYEQYF. The CDR3 nucleotides read TGCGCCAGCAGCCAGGGTGCCGGTGCCTCCTACGAGCAGTACTTC. The chain is built from TRBV4-3 and TRBJ2-7; D gene ambiguous. This CDR3 is built from 15 residues. CDR1 LGHNA and CDR2 YSLEER come from the germline V gene. V shed 3 bases and J shed 0 bases, with 12 bases lying between them.

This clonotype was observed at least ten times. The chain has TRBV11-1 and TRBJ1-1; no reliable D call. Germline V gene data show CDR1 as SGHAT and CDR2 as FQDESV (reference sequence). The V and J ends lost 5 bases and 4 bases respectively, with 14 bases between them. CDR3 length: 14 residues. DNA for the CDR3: TGTGCCAGCAGCGCGGATATGGAGGGCACTGAAGCTTTCTTT. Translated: CASSADMEGTEAFF.

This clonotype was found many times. The CDR3 protein is CAWRDAASETQYF. CDR3 nucleotides: TGTGCCTGGAGGGACGCAGCCTCGGAGACCCAGTACTTC. The chain combines TRBV30 with TRBJ2-5; no reliable D call. Deletions cut 3 bases from V and 5 bases from J, with 13 bases between. This CDR3 is built from 13 residues. Germline V gives CDR1 GTSNPN, CDR2 SVGIG (reference sequence).

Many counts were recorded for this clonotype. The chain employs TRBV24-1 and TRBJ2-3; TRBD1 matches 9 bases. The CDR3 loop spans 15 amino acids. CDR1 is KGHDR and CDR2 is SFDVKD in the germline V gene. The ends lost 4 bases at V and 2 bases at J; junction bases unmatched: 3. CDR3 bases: TGTGCCACCAGTGACGGGGACAGGGACACAGATACGCAGTATTTT. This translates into CATSDGDRDTDTQYF.

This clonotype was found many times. The CDR3 DNA follows: TGTGCCAGCAGCTGGGGAGCCTCCTACGAGCAGTACTTC. It encodes CASSWGASYEQYF. The chain has TRBV7-2 and TRBJ2-7; tentative D call: TRBD2 (5 bases). The germline V gene has CDR1 SGHTA and CDR2 FQGNSA. Trimming removed 4 bases from V and 0 bases from J, with 7 bases in between. The CDR3 sequence is 13 residues long.

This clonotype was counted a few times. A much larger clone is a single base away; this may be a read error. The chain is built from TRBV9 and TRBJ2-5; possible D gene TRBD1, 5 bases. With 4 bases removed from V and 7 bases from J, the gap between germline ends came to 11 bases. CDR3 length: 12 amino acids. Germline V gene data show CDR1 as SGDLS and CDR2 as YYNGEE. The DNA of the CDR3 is TGTGCCAGCAGCACAGGTGCAGGGACCCAGTACTTC. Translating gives CASSTGAGTQYF.

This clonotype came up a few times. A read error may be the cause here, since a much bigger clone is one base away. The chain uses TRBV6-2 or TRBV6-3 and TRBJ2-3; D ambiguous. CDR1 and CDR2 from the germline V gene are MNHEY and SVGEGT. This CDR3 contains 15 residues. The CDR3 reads CTSSRRAEITDTQYF. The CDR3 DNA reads TGTACCAGCAGCCGCCGGGCGGAGATCACAGATACGCAGTATTTT.

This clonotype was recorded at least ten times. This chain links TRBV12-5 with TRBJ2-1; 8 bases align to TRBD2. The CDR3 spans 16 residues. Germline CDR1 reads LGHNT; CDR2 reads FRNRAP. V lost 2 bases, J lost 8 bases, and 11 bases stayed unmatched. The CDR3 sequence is CASGLLTGTRGYEQFF. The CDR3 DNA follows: TGTGCTAGTGGTTTGCTGACCGGGACTAGGGGGTATGAGCAGTTCTTC.

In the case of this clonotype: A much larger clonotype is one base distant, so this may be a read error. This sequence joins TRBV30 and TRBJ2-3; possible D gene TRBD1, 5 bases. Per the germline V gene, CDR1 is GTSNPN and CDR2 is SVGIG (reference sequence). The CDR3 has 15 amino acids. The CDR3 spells CAWGDGAAHTGTQYF. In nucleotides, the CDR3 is TGTGCCTGGGGGGATGGGGCGGCGCACACAGGTACGCAGTATTTT.